These 21 T cell receptor beta chains share one sample of origin, sequenced in a study of blood T cells in healthy people across ages. Then a second PCR, running about 6 to 12 cycles, was carried out with a sample-barcoded 5' primer and a J-beta primer mix. TCRdb itself ran the 5' RACE reads through MiXCR, one entry per CDR3 protein. The sample lists approximately 1,700,000 distinct CDR3 sequences, about two fifths occurring once. The source material was blood. Receptor source: a human donor in good health.

The V call is TRBV7-9, the J call TRBJ2-3; D tentatively fits TRBD1 or TRBD2 (5 bases each). Trimming pared 7 bases from V and 3 bases from J, leaving 8 bases between. Germline loops: CDR1 SEHNR, CDR2 FQNEAQ (reference sequence). The CDR3 loop spans 12 amino acids. The CDR3, as DNA: TGTGCCAGCATGGGGGTGACAGATACGCAGTATTTT. It is translated as CASMGVTDTQYF.

This clonotype has ten or more counts. The chain combines TRBV9 with TRBJ2-7; 8 bases agree with TRBD2. The CDR3 extends over 13 amino acids. Looked up from germline, CDR1 is SGDLS and CDR2 is YYNGEE. J lost 4 bases, V lost 3 bases, and 3 bases had no gene match. In nucleotides, the CDR3 is TGTGCCAGCAGCGAGTCGGGAGGGTACGAGCAGTACTTC. Translating it yields CASSESGGYEQYF. Looking up the rest from reference TRBV9 and TRBJ2-7 gives the full variable domain: DSGVTQTPKHLITATGQRVTLRCSPRSGDLSVYWYQQSLDQGLQFLIQYYNGEERAKGNILERFSAQQFPDLHSELNLSSLELGDSALYFCASSESGGYEQYFGPGTRLTVT.

J is TRBJ1-2 and V is TRBV5-1, with a possible D match to TRBD1 (6 bases). Germline V gene sequence: CDR1 SGHRS, CDR2 YFSETQ. This CDR3 comprises 16 residues. The V gene lost 3 bases and the J gene lost 2 bases, with 17 bases spanning the gap. The CDR3 loop reads CASSSLGTNSNYGYTF. CDR3 coding DNA: TGCGCCAGCAGCTCGCTGGGGACAAATTCAAACTATGGCTACACCTTC.

This clonotype was seen more than once but under ten times. The chain links TRBV5-1 to TRBJ2-5; the match to TRBD1 covers 10 bases. The ends lost 2 bases at V and 4 bases at J; junction bases unmatched: 5. The CDR3 totals 15 residues. Per germline, CDR1 SGHRS and CDR2 YFSETQ. The CDR3 DNA reads as TGCGCCAGCAGCTTTACGGGACAGGGGCGAGAGACCCAGTACTTC. Protein: CASSFTGQGRETQYF.

The chain carries TRBV7-2 and TRBJ2-3; 7 bases are shared with TRBD2. The ends lost 6 bases at V and 3 bases at J; junction bases unmatched: 9. Germline values: CDR1 SGHTA, CDR2 FQGNSA. There are 15 residues in the CDR3. Here the CDR3 DNA reads TGTGCCAGCAGAGCTCTCAGCGGGATTACAGATACGCAGTATTTT. Residues: CASRALSGITDTQYF.

This clonotype has a single count. This chain uses TRBV12-3 or TRBV12-4 with TRBJ1-1, with unresolved D. The CDR3 has 17 residues. The ends were cut back, 1 base at V and 2 bases at J, with 17 bases in the middle. CDR3 sequence reads: CASSLGRMGLFNTEAFF. CDR3 DNA: TGTGCCAGCAGTTTAGGTAGAATGGGATTATTTAACACTGAAGCTTTCTTT.

This clonotype was detected only a few times. J is TRBJ2-3 and V is TRBV3-1; D call uncertain. V lost 0 bases and J lost 10, with 11 bases in between. Germline CDR1 and CDR2: LGHDT and YNNKEL (reference sequence). The CDR3 covers 13 residues. CDR3 nucleotide sequence: TGTGCCAGCAGCCAAGAGGAACGTCTAGCGCAGTATTTT. Translation: CASSQEERLAQYF.

The chain has TRBV12-3 or TRBV12-4 and TRBJ2-1; 9 positions agree with TRBD2. This CDR3 comprises 15 residues. V was pared by 3 bases and J by 4 bases, with 4 bases of the junction left unmatched. CDR3 in amino acids: CASSFPAGGYNEQFF. The CDR3 bases are TGTGCCAGCAGTTTCCCAGCGGGGGGTTACAATGAGCAGTTCTTC.

The gene calls are TRBV7-9 and TRBJ2-1; 7 nucleotides align to TRBD2. Trimming removed 1 base from V and 10 bases from J; junction bases left unmatched: 10. The CDR3 runs 15 residues. The germline CDR1 and CDR2 sequences are SEHNR and FQNEAQ (reference sequence). CDR3 sequence: CASSLGGRGTYEQFF. For the CDR3, the DNA is TGTGCCAGCAGCTTAGGTGGGAGGGGAACCTACGAGCAGTTCTTC.

J is TRBJ2-5 and V is TRBV7-3, with D maybe TRBD1 (6 bases). Germline V lookup: CDR1 SGHTA, CDR2 FQGTGA. Deletions cut 0 bases from V and 11 bases from J, with 16 bases between. This CDR3 has 14 residues. The CDR3 is CASSLTPMDSTQYF. CDR3 bases: TGTGCCAGCAGCTTAACCCCTATGGACAGCACGCAGTACTTC.

This chain connects TRBV10-3 to TRBJ2-4; TRBD2 aligns across 8 bases. Germline trimming cut 4 bases from V and 0 bases from J; bases unmatched to any gene: 2. Germline CDR1 reads ENHRY; CDR2 reads SYGVKD. CDR3 size: 15 residues. This CDR3 reads CAISGGGLAKNIQYF. CDR3 in DNA: TGTGCCATCAGTGGCGGGGGGTTAGCCAAAAACATTCAGTACTTC.

This chain joins TRBV6-5 and TRBJ2-3; perhaps TRBD1 as D (6 bases). The V end lost 5 bases, the J end lost 5 bases, and 11 bases lay between the germline ends. The germline CDR1 and CDR2 sequences are MNHEY and SVGAGI. This CDR3 has 13 amino acids. CDR3 loop: CASSPPGVDTQYF. The CDR3 coding sequence is TGTGCCAGCAGTCCACCAGGGGTAGATACGCAGTATTTT.

The CDR3 region has the DNA TGCAGCGTTGAAGAACAGACAGGGGACTATGGCTACACCTTC. Translated: CSVEEQTGDYGYTF. The genes are TRBV29-1 and TRBJ1-2; TRBD1 agrees at 8 bases. Per the germline V gene, CDR1 is SQVTM and CDR2 is ANQGSEA. This CDR3 contains 14 residues. Unmatched junction bases numbered 3, after V lost 0 bases and J lost 3 bases.

The sample holds a few counts of this clonotype. The chain couples TRBV6-5 to TRBJ2-6; D not certain. Between the trimmed V and J ends, which lost 0 bases and 2 bases, there was a span of 14 bases. Germline CDR1 MNHEY, CDR2 SVGAGI. The CDR3 length is 18 residues. The CDR3 DNA follows: TGTGCCAGCAGTTACTCGTTCCCGGTCTCAACTGGGGCCAACGTCCTGACTTTC. Amino acids: CASSYSFPVSTGANVLTF.

This chain uses TRBV5-1 with TRBJ2-1, with 12 bases identical to TRBD2. V trimming: 2 bases; J trimming: 9 bases; junction bases outside the gene matches: 15. The CDR3 sequence is 18 residues long. Per germline, CDR1 SGHRS and CDR2 YFSETQ. CDR3 nucleotide sequence: TGCGCCAGCAGCTTCCCCCGGGTAACTAGCGGGGGGAACGGTGAGCAGTTCTTC. This sequence encodes CASSFPRVTSGGNGEQFF.

Turning to this clonotype: Just one base apart from a much larger clone, this may be a read error. The chain links TRBV6-5 to TRBJ2-7; TRBD1 matches at 7 bases. The CDR3 runs to 14 residues. V trimming: 6 bases; J trimming: 2 bases; junction bases outside the gene matches: 7. Germline V gene sequence: CDR1 MNHEY, CDR2 SVGAGI. The CDR3 DNA reads TGTGCCAGCAGGTATCGGGACAGTACCTACGAGCAGTACTTC. Residues: CASRYRDSTYEQYF.

This clonotype was counted a few times. V is TRBV29-1 and J is TRBJ1-5; 7 positions agree with TRBD1. The germline V gene has CDR1 SQVTM and CDR2 ANQGSEA. This CDR3 is 13 amino acids long. V shed 4 bases, J shed 6 bases, and the junction held 6 bases outside the gene matches. The CDR3 DNA reads TGCAGCGTTGGACAGGGAATTGGTCAGCCCCAGCATTTT. It specifies CSVGQGIGQPQHF.

The table lists this clonotype with a few counts. The CDR3 loop is CSARGPLGVNEQFF. CDR3 coding DNA: TGCAGTGCTAGAGGGCCCCTGGGGGTCAATGAGCAGTTCTTC. The rearrangement joins TRBV20-1 to TRBJ2-1, with D perhaps assigned TRBD1 or TRBD2 (5 bases each). The CDR3 loop spans 14 amino acids. Germline CDR1 DFQATT, CDR2 SNEGSKA (reference sequence). V lost 1 base to trimming and J lost 6 bases, with 13 bases between them.

This clonotype was detected only a few times. The chain employs TRBV5-1 and TRBJ1-6; tentatively, D is TRBD1 (5 bases). CDR3 size: 14 residues. The ends were cut back, 0 bases at V and 10 bases at J, with 11 bases in the middle. CDR1 SGHRS and CDR2 YFSETQ come from the germline V gene. CDR3 bases: TGCGCCAGCAGCTTGGACGGAGGGGAGTCACCCCTCCACTTT. Its protein is CASSLDGGESPLHF.

This clonotype has a handful of counts. CDR3: CASSQVVYGGRVTDTQYF. The CDR3 DNA is TGCGCCAGCAGCCAAGTTGTTTACGGGGGTCGGGTGACAGATACGCAGTATTTT. The V gene is TRBV4-3, the J gene TRBJ2-3; possible D gene TRBD2, 6 bases. CDR1 is LGHNA, CDR2 YSLEER, per germline. CDR3 length: 18 residues. V was cut by 1 base and J by 3 bases, with 20 bases left in between.

A few counts support this clonotype. The chain carries TRBV10-3 and TRBJ1-1; TRBD1 might be the D (5 bases). This CDR3 has 13 amino acids. V lost 7 bases, J lost 6 bases, and 15 bases lay in between. CDR1 ENHRY and CDR2 SYGVKD come from the germline V gene. CDR3 in amino acids: CAITNSPTAEAFF. DNA of the CDR3: TGTGCCATCACCAATTCCCCGACAGCTGAAGCTTTCTTT.